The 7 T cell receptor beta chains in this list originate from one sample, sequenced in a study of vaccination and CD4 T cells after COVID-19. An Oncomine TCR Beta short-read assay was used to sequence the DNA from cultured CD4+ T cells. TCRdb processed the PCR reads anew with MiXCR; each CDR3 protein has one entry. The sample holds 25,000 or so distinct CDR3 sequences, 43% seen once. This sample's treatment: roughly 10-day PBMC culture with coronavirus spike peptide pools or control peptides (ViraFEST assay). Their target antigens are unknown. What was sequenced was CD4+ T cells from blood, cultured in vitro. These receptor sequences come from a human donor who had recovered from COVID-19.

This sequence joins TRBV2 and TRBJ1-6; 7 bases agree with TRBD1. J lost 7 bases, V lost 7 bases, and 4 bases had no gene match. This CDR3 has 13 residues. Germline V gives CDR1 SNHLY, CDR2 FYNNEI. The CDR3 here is CASMQGVNSPLHF. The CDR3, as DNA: TGTGCCAGCATGCAGGGGGTGAATTCACCCCTCCACTTT.

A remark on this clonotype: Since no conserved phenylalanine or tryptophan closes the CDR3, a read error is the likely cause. In DNA, the CDR3 is TGTGCCAGCACCACGACAGGGGGTCGGGACACTGAAGCTTTCTCT. It specifies CASTTTGGRDTEAFS. This rearrangement joins TRBV6-1 to TRBJ1-1, with TRBD1 matching over 9 bases. J gave up 3 bases and V 7 bases, and 9 bases lay outside the gene matches. CDR1 is MNHNS and CDR2 is SASEGT in the germline V gene. The CDR3 loop spans 15 amino acids.

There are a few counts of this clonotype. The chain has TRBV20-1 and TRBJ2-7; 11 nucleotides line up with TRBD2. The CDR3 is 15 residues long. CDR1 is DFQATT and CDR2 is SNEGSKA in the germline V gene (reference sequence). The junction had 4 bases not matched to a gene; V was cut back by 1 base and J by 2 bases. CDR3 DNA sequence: TGCAGTGCTAGAGCCGGGACTAGCGGTGCCTACGAGCAGTACTTC. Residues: CSARAGTSGAYEQYF.

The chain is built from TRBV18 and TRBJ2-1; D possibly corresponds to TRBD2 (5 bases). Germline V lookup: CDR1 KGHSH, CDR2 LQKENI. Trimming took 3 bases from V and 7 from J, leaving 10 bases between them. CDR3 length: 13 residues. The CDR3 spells CASSPGLENEQFF. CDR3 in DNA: TGTGCCAGCTCACCCGGACTCGAGAATGAGCAGTTCTTC.

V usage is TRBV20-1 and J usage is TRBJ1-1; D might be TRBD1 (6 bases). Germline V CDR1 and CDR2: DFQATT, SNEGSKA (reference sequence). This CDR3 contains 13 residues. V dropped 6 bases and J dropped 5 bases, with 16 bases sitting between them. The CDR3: CSATEGVKTEAFF. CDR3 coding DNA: TGCAGTGCCACCGAGGGGGTAAAGACTGAAGCTTTCTTT.

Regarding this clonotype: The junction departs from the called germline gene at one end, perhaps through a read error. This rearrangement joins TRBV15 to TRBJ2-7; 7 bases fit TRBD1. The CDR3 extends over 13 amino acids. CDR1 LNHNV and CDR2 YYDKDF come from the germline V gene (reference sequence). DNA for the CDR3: TGTGCCACCGGCAGGGACAGCTCCTACGAGCAGTACTTC. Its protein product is CATGRDSSYEQYF.

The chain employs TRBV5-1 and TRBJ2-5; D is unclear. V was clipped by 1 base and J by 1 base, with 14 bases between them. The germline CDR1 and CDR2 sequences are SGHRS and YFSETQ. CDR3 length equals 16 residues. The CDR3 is CASSLSIVAGQETQYF. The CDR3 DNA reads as TGCGCCAGCAGCTTGAGTATCGTGGCAGGCCAAGAGACCCAGTACTTC.